This entry lists 18 T cell receptor beta chains sequenced from one sample in a study of cytomegalovirus exposure and HLA in healthy donors. Use of 60 Vbeta and 13 Jbeta primers characterized the PCR. Method: immunoSEQ multiplex PCR; TCRdb's copy keeps in-frame clones and lacks some. The profile covers about 120,000 clones, with 74% appearing a single time and 2% to 2.5% taken by the ten largest. Sample: PBMCs. Receptors were obtained from a human donor in good health.

The chain is built from TRBV7-9 and TRBJ1-4, with D perhaps matching TRBD1 (5 bases). Trimming removed 1 base at V and 5 bases at J, with 8 bases between. Looked up from germline, CDR1 is SEHNR and CDR2 is FQNEAQ (reference sequence). The CDR3 sequence is 14 residues long. CDR3 amino acids: CASSLGTSNEKLFF. In nucleotides, the CDR3 is TGTGCCAGCAGCTTAGGGACATCGAATGAAAAACTGTTTTTT.

The chain uses TRBV11-2 and TRBJ2-2; maybe TRBD2 (5 bases). The germline V gene encodes CDR1 SGHAT and CDR2 FQNNGV. The V gene lost 5 bases and the J gene lost 0 bases, with 10 bases spanning the gap. The CDR3 totals 15 residues. The CDR3 region is CASSPLVSNTGELFF. In DNA, the CDR3 is TGTGCCAGCAGCCCACTAGTATCGAACACCGGGGAGCTGTTTTTT.

This chain connects TRBV7-9 to TRBJ2-7; 10 positions match TRBD1. Trimming at V came to 9 bases and at J to 3 bases, leaving 11 bases not matched to a gene. Germline CDR1 and CDR2: SEHNR and FQNEAQ (reference sequence). The CDR3 spans 15 residues. The CDR3, as DNA: TGTGCCAGTGTACCATTCGGGACAGGGGACTACGAGCAGTACTTC. Its protein product is CASVPFGTGDYEQYF.

This clone was seen only once. The chain combines TRBV15 with TRBJ2-5; D may be TRBD1 (6 bases). The CDR3 covers 13 residues. Trimming pared 5 bases from V and 5 bases from J, leaving 12 bases between. Germline lookup yields CDR1 LNHNV and CDR2 YYDKDF (reference sequence). The chain's CDR3 is CATSPTGGETQYF. CDR3 DNA sequence: TGTGCCACCAGCCCGACAGGCGGGGAGACCCAGTACTTC.

The chain combines TRBV5-6 with TRBJ1-4; the D gene is possibly TRBD1 (6 bases). The CDR3 has 14 residues. Germline V gives CDR1 SGHDT, CDR2 YYEEEE. V lost 4 bases to trimming and J lost 8 bases, with 15 bases between them. In DNA, the CDR3 is TGTGCCAGCAGCCTAGGACAGACCGGCGAAAAACTGTTTTTT. Translated: CASSLGQTGEKLFF.

The rearrangement joins TRBV6-6 to TRBJ1-6; D is possibly TRBD1 (5 bases). Germline V lookup: CDR1 MNHNY, CDR2 SVGAGI (reference sequence). The CDR3 contains 15 residues. The V end lost 6 bases, the J end lost 4 bases, and 13 bases lay between the germline ends. The CDR3 region has the DNA TGTGCCAGCAGCCCAGTAAGGGGATATAATTCACCCCTCCACTTT. Its translation is CASSPVRGYNSPLHF.

The chain employs TRBV11-2 and TRBJ1-1; maybe TRBD1 (6 bases). The CDR3 totals 17 residues. The germline V gene has CDR1 SGHAT and CDR2 FQNNGV. Trimming stripped 1 base from V and 3 bases from J, with 18 bases between. The CDR3 DNA reads TGTGCCAGCAGCTTAGCTGGTCGGGGGGGCGCGGACACTGAAGCTTTCTTT. Protein: CASSLAGRGGADTEAFF.

This clone was counted only a few times. The rearrangement joins TRBV7-9 to TRBJ2-7; 7 bases line up with TRBD1. The V gene's germline CDR1 is SEHNR and CDR2 FQNEAQ (reference sequence). V shed 4 bases, J shed 2 bases, and the junction held 5 bases outside the gene matches. This CDR3 spans 14 amino acids. The chain's CDR3 is CASSSYRGPYEQYF. CDR3 nucleotides: TGTGCCAGCAGCTCCTACAGGGGTCCCTACGAGCAGTACTTC.

The chain uses TRBV11-3 and TRBJ1-1; D is possibly TRBD1 (5 bases). Germline CDR1 SGHNT, CDR2 YENEEA. The CDR3 has 15 amino acids. V lost 5 bases to trimming and J lost 0 bases, with 13 bases between them. CDR3 sequence (DNA): TGTGCCAGCAGCGCCGGTCAGGGCATGAACACTGAAGCTTTCTTT. Protein product: CASSAGQGMNTEAFF.

J is TRBJ2-1 and V is TRBV30, with TRBD2 matching 11 bases. The CDR3 runs to 16 residues. Trimming cost V 5 bases and J 1 base; bases outside gene matches: 7. The germline V gene encodes CDR1 GTSNPN and CDR2 SVGIG (reference sequence). The CDR3 DNA is TGTGCCTGGGCTAGTAGCGGGAGGGTTTCCTACAATGAGCAGTTCTTC. Translation gives CAWASSGRVSYNEQFF.

This clone has a single count. Germline is not matched at one junction end, which may reflect a read error. CDR3 protein: CASSLERDRYYEQYF. In DNA, the CDR3 is TGTGCCAGCAGCCTAGAACGGGACAGATACTACGAGCAGTACTTC. The V gene is TRBV11-2, the J gene TRBJ2-7; 7 nucleotides align to TRBD1. Germline CDR1 and CDR2: SGHAT and FQNNGV. The CDR3 is 15 residues long.

V is TRBV30 and J is TRBJ1-2, with TRBD1 as a possible D gene (6 bases). CDR1 GTSNPN and CDR2 SVGIG come from the germline V gene (reference sequence). CDR3 length: 14 residues. V lost 2 bases and J lost 7, with 17 bases in between. The DNA of the CDR3 is TGTGCCTGGAGTATACAGGGTCGCGTTGGTGGCTACACCTTC. This translates into CAWSIQGRVGGYTF.

The V call is TRBV19, the J call TRBJ2-4; 7 positions agree with TRBD1. Germline assignment: CDR1 LNHDA and CDR2 SQIVND (reference sequence). V shed 2 bases, J shed 8 bases, and the junction held 6 bases outside the gene matches. This CDR3 spans 14 amino acids. CDR3 sequence reads: CASSIKTGVDIQYF. The DNA of the CDR3 is TGTGCCAGTAGTATAAAAACAGGGGTGGACATTCAGTACTTC.

The chain links TRBV5-1 to TRBJ2-7; 8 bases are a match to TRBD2. The trim removed 4 bases at V and 6 bases at J, leaving 9 bases unmatched. Germline V gives CDR1 SGHRS, CDR2 YFSETQ. This CDR3 comprises 14 residues. CDR3 sequence: CASSRGLEGGEQYF. The CDR3 DNA follows: TGCGCCAGCAGCCGGGGACTAGAGGGGGGCGAGCAGTACTTC.

The V gene is TRBV14, the J gene TRBJ1-4; D possibly corresponds to TRBD1 (6 bases). Trimming cost V 0 bases and J 7 bases, with 12 bases left between them. CDR1 is SGHDN and CDR2 is FVKESK in the germline V gene. The CDR3 covers 15 residues. The CDR3 bases are TGTGCCAGCAGCCAAGAGGGGGGGCGTTTTGAAAAACTGTTTTTT. Its protein is CASSQEGGRFEKLFF.

The chain uses TRBV28 and TRBJ1-1; D gene ambiguous. This CDR3 spans 13 amino acids. V lost 7 bases, J lost 1 base, and 10 bases lay in between. Germline lookup yields CDR1 MDHEN and CDR2 SYDVKM. CDR3: CASIPGPNTEAFF. CDR3 sequence (DNA): TGTGCCAGCATCCCGGGTCCGAACACTGAAGCTTTCTTT.

The chain recombines TRBV18 with TRBJ2-6; D remains unclear. V shed 5 bases and J shed 0 bases, with 8 bases lying between them. This CDR3 has 15 amino acids. Per germline, CDR1 KGHSH and CDR2 LQKENI. This CDR3 reads CASSTSVSGANVLTF. The CDR3 nucleotides are TGTGCCAGCTCAACCTCAGTCTCTGGGGCCAACGTCCTGACTTTC. Supplemented by reference TRBV18 and TRBJ2-6, the full variable domain reads NAGVMQNPRHLVRRRGQEARLRCSPMKGHSHVYWYRQLPEEGLKFMVYLQKENIIDESGMPKERFSAEFPKEGPSILRIQQVVRGDSAAYFCASSTSVSGANVLTFGAGSRLTVL.

V gene TRBV2 combines with J gene TRBJ2-7, with a tentative D call TRBD1 (5 bases). CDR1 and CDR2 from the germline V gene are SNHLY and FYNNEI. This CDR3 spans 15 amino acids. V was shortened by 4 bases and J by 6 bases, with 19 bases between the two germline ends. The CDR3 bases are TGTGCCAGCAGTGGGCAGGGTCTTACGGTCAGCGAGCAGTACTTC. As protein: CASSGQGLTVSEQYF.